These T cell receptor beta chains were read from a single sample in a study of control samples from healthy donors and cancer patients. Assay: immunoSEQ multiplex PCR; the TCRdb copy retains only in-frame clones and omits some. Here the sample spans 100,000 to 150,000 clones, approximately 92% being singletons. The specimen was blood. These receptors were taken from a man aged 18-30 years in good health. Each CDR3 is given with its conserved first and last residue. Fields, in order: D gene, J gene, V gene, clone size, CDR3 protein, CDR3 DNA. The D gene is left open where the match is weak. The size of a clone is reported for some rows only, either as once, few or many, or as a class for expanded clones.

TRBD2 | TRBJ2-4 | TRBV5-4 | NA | CASSLVGEGIAKNIQYF | TGTGCCAGCAGCTTGGTCGGGGAGGGGATAGCCAAAAACATTCAGTACTTC
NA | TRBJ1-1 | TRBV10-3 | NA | CAISEWSEGTEAFF | TGTGCCATCAGTGAGTGGTCGGAGGGCACTGAAGCTTTCTTT
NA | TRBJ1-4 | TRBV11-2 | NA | CASSLDPQGATNEKLFF | TGTGCCAGCAGCTTAGATCCCCAGGGAGCAACTAATGAAAAACTGTTTTTT
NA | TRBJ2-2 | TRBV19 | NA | CASSTRRGGTGELFF | TGTGCCAGTAGTACCCGGAGGGGGGGCACCGGGGAGCTGTTTTTT
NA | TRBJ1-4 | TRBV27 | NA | CASSHDRSNEKLFF | TGTGCCAGCAGCCATGACAGGTCTAATGAAAAACTGTTTTTT
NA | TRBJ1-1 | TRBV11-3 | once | CASSYWGDTEAFF | TGTGCCAGCAGCTATTGGGGCGACACTGAAGCTTTCTTT
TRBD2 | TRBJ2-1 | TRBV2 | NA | CASRLQRGGKATHNEQFF | TGTGCCAGCCGCCTTCAGCGGGGGGGGAAGGCCACACACAATGAGCAGTTCTTC
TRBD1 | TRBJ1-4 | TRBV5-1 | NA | CASSLRTGIGANEKLFF | TGCGCCAGCAGCTTGCGGACAGGGATAGGAGCTAATGAAAAACTGTTTTTT
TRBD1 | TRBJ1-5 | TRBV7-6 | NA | CASSLEQGSNQPQHF | TGTGCCAGCAGCTTAGAACAGGGGAGCAATCAGCCCCAGCATTTT
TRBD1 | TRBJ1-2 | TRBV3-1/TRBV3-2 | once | CASSQGQGSNYGYTF | TGTGCCAGCAGCCAAGGACAGGGTTCTAACTATGGCTACACCTTC
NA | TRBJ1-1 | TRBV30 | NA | CAWAPLDRAFF | TGTGCCTGGGCCCCCCTGGATCGGGCTTTCTTT
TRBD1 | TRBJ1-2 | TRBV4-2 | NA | CASSFGQALGYTF | TGTGCCAGCAGCTTCGGACAGGCTCTGGGCTACACCTTC
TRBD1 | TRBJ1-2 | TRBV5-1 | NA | CASSMTGDGYTF | TGCGCCAGCAGTATGACAGGGGATGGCTACACCTTC
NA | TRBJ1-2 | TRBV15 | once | CATEDSHSGDYGYTF | TGTGCCACGGAGGACAGCCACTCGGGGGACTATGGCTACACCTTC
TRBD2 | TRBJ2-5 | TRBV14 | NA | CASSQTGGTLQETQYF | TGTGCCAGCAGCCAGACGGGGGGGACCCTACAAGAGACCCAGTACTTC
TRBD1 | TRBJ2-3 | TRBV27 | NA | CASSFSLPGQGIADTQYF | TGTGCCAGCAGTTTCTCCTTACCGGGACAGGGGATCGCAGATACGCAGTATTTT
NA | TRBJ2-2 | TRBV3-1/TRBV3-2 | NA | CASSQTLLNTGELFF | TGTGCCAGCAGCCAAACTCTCCTGAACACCGGGGAGCTGTTTTTT
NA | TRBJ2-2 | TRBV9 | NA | CASSDQSRRTNTGELFF | TGTGCCAGCAGCGACCAGAGCCGGCGGACTAACACCGGGGAGCTGTTTTTT
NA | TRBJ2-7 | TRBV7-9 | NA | CASSLSGTSTYEQYF | TGTGCCAGCAGCCTCTCCGGGACAAGCACCTACGAGCAGTACTTC
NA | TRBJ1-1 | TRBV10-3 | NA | CAISESENQVTFF | TGTGCCATCAGTGAGTCTGAGAATCAGGTAACTTTCTTT